The T cell receptor (beta chain) under discussion was sequenced for a study of T cell changes during pregnancy in multiple sclerosis. Sequenced by immunoSEQ multiplex PCR; TCRdb stores in-frame clones only, minus some. Of approximately 97,000 clones listed, 90% were seen once; the top ten hold 0.76%. Germline V gene data show CDR1 as MDHEN and CDR2 as SYDVKM. Between the trimmed V and J ends, which lost 6 bases and 1 base, there was a span of 13 bases. The CDR3 has 15 residues. This clone was counted a single time. The J gene is TRBJ1-5, the V gene TRBV28; D remains ambiguous. The sequence was obtained from a female donor in good health, enrolled as a control in a pregnancy study. The sample consisted of peripheral blood, taken in the second trimester of pregnancy. CDR3 coding DNA: TGTGCCAGCAGCCCCCACACCCCAAGCAATCAGCCCCAGCATTTT. It specifies CASSPHTPSNQPQHF.